What follows are 16 T cell receptor beta chains derived from one specimen sequenced in a study of OX40 agonist ivuxolimab in advanced cancers. Sequencing used immunoSEQ multiplex PCR; TCRdb keeps in-frame clones, though not all of them. Of more than 50,000 clones in the sample, about 94% are singletons; the top ten hold less than 20%. Sequencing used CD4+ or CD8+ T cells sorted from blood, obtained in a trial of the OX40 agonist ivuxolimab. The source of these receptors is an adult with an advanced solid tumor such as melanoma, head and neck, liver or kidney cancer.

The gene calls are TRBV7-8 and TRBJ2-5; D unresolved. The V end lost 4 bases, the J end lost 13 bases, and 13 bases lay between the germline ends. Germline V gives CDR1 SGHVS, CDR2 FQNEAQ. The CDR3 totals 11 residues. CDR3 DNA: TGTGCCAGCAGCTATGCCGATACTCGGTACTTC. This sequence encodes CASSYADTRYF.

This clone was seen a handful of times. The rearrangement uses TRBV5-4 and TRBJ1-1; D not resolved. V shed 0 bases and J shed 1 base, with 7 bases lying between them. CDR3 length equals 14 residues. Germline V gives CDR1 SGHNT, CDR2 YYREEE (reference sequence). Here the CDR3 DNA reads TGTGCCAGCAGCTTGGAGTTAGGGAACACTGAAGCTTTCTTT. Translation: CASSLELGNTEAFF.

The genes are TRBV19 and TRBJ2-7; TRBD1 agrees at 11 bases. The CDR3 has 15 residues. Germline loops: CDR1 LNHDA, CDR2 SQIVND (reference sequence). V lost 5 bases and J lost 3; bases outside the gene matches: 6. CDR3: CASSPGQGAYYEQYF. The CDR3 nucleotides are TGTGCCAGTAGTCCCGGACAGGGGGCTTACTACGAGCAGTACTTC.

The V gene is TRBV25-1, the J gene TRBJ2-7; 9 bases match TRBD2. Germline CDR1 and CDR2: MGHDK and SYGVNS. Germline trimming cut 5 bases from V and 2 bases from J; bases unmatched to any gene: 10. CDR3 length: 16 residues. CDR3 region: CASSTLAGWNTYEQYF. The CDR3 DNA follows: TGTGCCAGCAGTACGCTAGCGGGATGGAACACCTACGAGCAGTACTTC.

This clone was seen once. The chain uses TRBV6-6 and TRBJ2-2; a possible D gene is TRBD1 (5 bases). The CDR3 runs to 14 residues. Germline lookup yields CDR1 MNHNY and CDR2 SVGAGI (reference sequence). Trimming removed 0 bases at V and 7 bases at J, with 9 bases between. For the CDR3, the DNA is TGTGCCAGCAGTTACTCAGGGGCCGGCGGGGAGCTGTTTTTT. Its translation is CASSYSGAGGELFF.

This chain links TRBV27 with TRBJ2-3, with D possibly TRBD1 on 5 matching bases. The length of the CDR3 is 14 residues. Germline loops: CDR1 MNHEY, CDR2 SMNVEV (reference sequence). The V and J ends lost 2 bases and 1 base respectively, with 7 bases between them. The CDR3 spells CASSLTTGTDTQYF. CDR3 DNA sequence: TGTGCCAGCAGTTTAACGACAGGCACAGATACGCAGTATTTT.

The V gene is TRBV10-3, the J gene TRBJ1-2; D perhaps matches TRBD1 (6 bases). From germline, CDR1 is ENHRY and CDR2 SYGVKD. The V end was cut by 2 bases, the J end by 3 bases, with 16 bases between. This CDR3 has 16 residues. In DNA form, the CDR3 reads TGTGCCATCAGTGAGCCGAGGGGGGGACTCGACTATGGCTACACCTTC. Its protein is CAISEPRGGLDYGYTF.

V is TRBV2 and J is TRBJ2-7; 8 bases align to TRBD1. The CDR3 spans 17 residues. Germline loops: CDR1 SNHLY, CDR2 FYNNEI. V shed 7 bases and J 0 bases; nucleotides not matched to a gene: 14. The CDR3 nucleotides are TGTGCCAGCAAAGCCGGGACAGGAGGACTTAGCTCCTACGAGCAGTACTTC. As protein: CASKAGTGGLSSYEQYF.

This rearrangement joins TRBV19 to TRBJ2-7; either TRBD1 or TRBD2 may supply D (5 bases each). V was trimmed by 9 bases and J by 7 bases, leaving 19 bases between them. CDR1 is LNHDA and CDR2 is SQIVND in the germline V gene (reference sequence). This CDR3 has 13 residues. CDR3 region: CASRGRAPREQYF. In nucleotides, the CDR3 is TGTGCCAGCCGGGGACGGGCCCCCAGGGAGCAGTACTTC.

V and J are TRBV19 and TRBJ2-2; 7 bases are a match to TRBD1. With 10 bases clipped from V and 4 bases from J, the junction kept 3 bases outside the gene matches. Germline V gene sequence: CDR1 LNHDA, CDR2 SQIVND (reference sequence). The CDR3 sequence is 12 residues long. Here the CDR3 reads CATTGPTGELFF. CDR3 nucleotide sequence: TGTGCCACGACAGGGCCCACCGGGGAGCTGTTTTTT.

Worth noting for this clone: The junction departs from the called germline gene at one end, perhaps through a read error. The chain is built from TRBV2 and TRBJ2-7, with 14 bases that match TRBD2. The CDR3 spans 14 residues. CDR1 and CDR2 (germline): SNHLY, FYNNEI. The chain's CDR3 is CASGETSGRDEQYF. DNA for the CDR3: TGTGCCAGCGGTGAGACTAGCGGGAGGGACGAGCAGTACTTC.

The V call is TRBV19, the J call TRBJ2-7; D call uncertain. V lost 1 base to trimming and J lost 1 base, with 8 bases between them. Per germline, CDR1 LNHDA and CDR2 SQIVND (reference sequence). The CDR3 spans 14 residues. CDR3 residues: CASSIGSGSYEQYF. CDR3 in DNA: TGTGCCAGTAGTATAGGGTCGGGTTCCTACGAGCAGTACTTC.

The V call is TRBV21-1, the J call TRBJ2-5. TRBV21-1 is listed as a pseudogene. CDR3 length: 11 amino acids. CDR3 coding DNA: TGTGCCAGCAGCAATGTAGAGACCCAGTACTTC. Its translation is CASSNVETQYF.

The chain recombines TRBV9 with TRBJ1-2; D not resolved. Germline CDR1 and CDR2: SGDLS and YYNGEE. The CDR3 has 16 amino acids. The germline V and J ends were trimmed by 3 bases and 1 base, with 16 bases remaining between them. CDR3 DNA sequence: TGTGCCAGCAGCGCCCTTTTGGCGTGGGGTAACTATGGCTACACCTTC. It codes for CASSALLAWGNYGYTF. Full variable domain (rest looked up from reference TRBV9 and TRBJ1-2): DSGVTQTPKHLITATGQRVTLRCSPRSGDLSVYWYQQSLDQGLQFLIQYYNGEERAKGNILERFSAQQFPDLHSELNLSSLELGDSALYFCASSALLAWGNYGYTFGSGTRLTVV.

This chain uses TRBV30 with TRBJ1-2; 9 bases are a match to TRBD1. The CDR3 runs to 12 residues. V was clipped by 5 bases and J by 7 bases; unmatched bases: 5. The germline V gene has CDR1 GTSNPN and CDR2 SVGIG (reference sequence). CDR3 protein: CAWEGQGIGYTF. The CDR3 DNA is TGTGCCTGGGAAGGACAGGGGATTGGCTACACCTTC.

The chain combines TRBV9 with TRBJ1-2; D gene unclear. Germline lookup yields CDR1 SGDLS and CDR2 YYNGEE. The CDR3 is 16 amino acids. V lost 4 bases and J 4 bases, leaving 20 bases between the germline ends. The CDR3 spells CASSSSRREGFYGYTF. CDR3 DNA sequence: TGTGCCAGCAGCTCAAGTAGGAGGGAGGGATTCTATGGCTACACCTTC.